The 4 T cell receptor beta chains given below trace back to one sample, sequenced in a study of HIV-infected children after antiretroviral therapy interruption. Regarding treatment: PENTA 11 planned treatment interruption arm or continuous ART arm. A 3' RACE protocol on RNA, with unique molecular identifiers, produced the TCR library. TCRdb fed the 3' RACE reads into MiXCR, producing one record per CDR3 protein. The data show approximately 96,000 distinct CDR3 sequences, about 6.3% seen once. The sample consisted of CD45RA+ CD4+ T cells from PBMCs, pooled from several time points, taken from a donor given antiretroviral therapy, either interrupted or continuous. Subset described: naive CD4+ CD45RA+ CD45RO- T cells. These TCRs come from a pool of human donors with HIV.

This clonotype was detected many times. At one end, the junction sequence differs from germline, possibly due to a read error. The chain links TRBV6-1 to TRBJ1-2, with D perhaps TRBD1 (5 bases). The CDR3 spans 12 residues. Germline V lookup: CDR1 MNHNS, CDR2 SASEGT. The CDR3 is CASSQGVGGYTF. The CDR3 DNA sequence: TGCGCCAGCAGTCAAGGGGTCGGTGGCTACACCTTC.

This clonotype was seen repeatedly, ten times or more. The rearrangement uses TRBV6-2 or TRBV6-3 and TRBJ2-7; D not resolved. Trimming removed 2 bases at V and 4 bases at J, with 9 bases between. This CDR3 is built from 13 residues. Germline V gene lookup returns CDR1 MNHEY and CDR2 SVGEGT. CDR3 protein: CASSYDPRYEQYF. CDR3 DNA: TGTGCCAGCAGTTACGACCCTCGATACGAGCAGTACTTC.

A few counts support this clonotype. The V gene is TRBV4-2, the J gene TRBJ1-2; tentatively, D is TRBD1 (6 bases). The CDR3 consists of 14 residues. Germline CDR1 is LGHNA and CDR2 is YNFKEQ. With 0 bases removed from V and 2 bases from J, the gap between germline ends came to 7 bases. The CDR3 nucleotides are TGTGCCAGCAGCCAAGAACAGGGAAACTATGGCTACACCTTC. It specifies CASSQEQGNYGYTF.

The J gene is TRBJ2-7, the V gene TRBV9; a possible D gene is TRBD1 (6 bases). V lost 6 bases to trimming and J lost 0 bases, with 16 bases between them. CDR1 is SGDLS and CDR2 is YYNGEE in the germline V gene. This CDR3 is built from 15 residues. The CDR3 DNA reads TGTGCCAGCAACTCAGGGGACGCCAACTCCTACGAGCAGTACTTC. Its translation is CASNSGDANSYEQYF.